These T cell receptor beta chains were read from a single sample in a study of T cells in Graves' hyperthyroidism and ophthalmopathy. TCRdb re-called the multiplex PCR reads through MiXCR, storing one row per CDR3 protein. The top ten hold approximately 60% of the sample, which has about 290,000 distinct CDR3 sequences, approximately 15% seen once. The sample consisted of blood. The source is a woman in her sixties with Graves' ophthalmopathy. CDR3s include the opening cysteine and the closing phenylalanine or tryptophan. The D gene is left open where the match is weak. Part of the rows lack a size; the others show once, few, many or a class for expanded clones.

>TRBV6-1|once|TRBJ1-1|.
TGTGCCAGCAGTGAAGCGGGGGCAGCTGAAGCTTTCTTT
CASSEAGAAEAFF
>TRBV20-1|many|TRBJ2-7|TRBD1
TGCAGTGCTAGAGATACCCTGGACAGGGGTGTAGACGAGCAGTACTTC
CSARDTLDRGVDEQYF
>TRBV20-1|.|TRBJ2-7|.
TGCAGTGCTAGTCCAGGCGGGTACGAGCAGTACTTC
CSASPGGYEQYF
>TRBV13|many|TRBJ2-3|TRBD2
TGTGCCAGCAGCCCCGTGGAGCGGGAGCGGACTAGCACAGATACGCAGTATTTT
CASSPVERERTSTDTQYF
>TRBV6-1|.|TRBJ2-1|TRBD2
TGTGCCAGCAGGCCCCCGGGGGGGCATGAGCAGTTCTTC
CASRPPGGHEQFF
>TRBV2|many|TRBJ2-1|.
TGTGCCACCCGAAGAGACAATGAGCAGTTCTTC
CATRRDNEQFF
>TRBV6-1|many|TRBJ2-7|TRBD1
TGTGCCAGCAGTGAAGCGGCGGGACAGGGGGTCTACGAGCAGTACTTC
CASSEAAGQGVYEQYF
>TRBV28|many|TRBJ1-2|.
TGTGCCAGCAGTCCGGACAGAGAAACTAACTATGGCTACACCTTC
CASSPDRETNYGYTF
>TRBV10-2|.|TRBJ2-1|.
TGCGCCAGCAGTGAGTCAGCCGGCATAAGCTCCTACAATGAGCAGTTCTTC
CASSESAGISSYNEQFF
>TRBV18|.|TRBJ1-2|.
TGTGCCAGCTCACCACCGGAACGACAGGTTAATGGCTACACCTTC
CASSPPERQVNGYTF
>TRBV7-2|few|TRBJ1-2|.
TGTGCCAGCAGTCCCGCCAGGACTAACTATGGCTACACCTTC
CASSPARTNYGYTF
>TRBV2|many|TRBJ1-5|TRBD1
TGTGCCAGCAGTGCAAGACAGGGGTCAGGTCAGCCCCAGCATTTT
CASSARQGSGQPQHF
>TRBV20-1|few|TRBJ1-6|.
TGCAGTGCCCGAGACAGGCTAATATCACCCCTCCACTTT
CSARDRLISPLHF
>TRBV7-9|few|TRBJ2-4|.
TGTGCCAGCAGCTATGAGGGGAACCCAAAAAACATTCAGTACTTC
CASSYEGNPKNIQYF
>TRBV28|many|TRBJ1-2|.
TGTGCCAGCAGTTCCCCGGGGAGTGGGGGCGGCTACACCTTC
CASSSPGSGGGYTF
>TRBV6-2/TRBV6-3|.|TRBJ1-1|TRBD1
TGTGCCAGCAGTTACTCCCGGACAGGGGACACTGAAGCTTTCTTT
CASSYSRTGDTEAFF
>TRBV6-1|many|TRBJ2-2|.
TGTGCCAGCAGTGAAACAGGGTCCGGGGAGCTGTTTTTT
CASSETGSGELFF
>TRBV18|many|TRBJ1-1|.
TGTGCCAGCTCACAGGGGCGGGCGAACACTGAAGCTTTCTTT
CASSQGRANTEAFF
>TRBV11-2|many|TRBJ1-2|.
TGTGCCAGCAGACGCGCGGGACGCGAAAACTATGGCTACACCTTC
CASRRAGRENYGYTF
>TRBV6-1|many|TRBJ2-5|TRBD2
TGTGCCAGCAGCCCCTATGACTTAGCGGGAGTGGAGACCCAGTACTTC
CASSPYDLAGVETQYF
>TRBV20-1|few|TRBJ2-7|TRBD1
TGCAGTGCTAGGGCCGGGACAGGGGGAATCATTCGCTACGAGCAGTACTTC
CSARAGTGGIIRYEQYF
>TRBV10-2|.|TRBJ1-5|.
TGCGCCAGCAGTGAGATGTCTCCAAATCAGCCCCAGCATTTT
CASSEMSPNQPQHF
>TRBV30|many|TRBJ1-5|.
TGTGCCTGGAGTGTTCGCGGGGCCCCCAATCAGCCCCAGCATTTT
CAWSVRGAPNQPQHF
>TRBV6-1|many|TRBJ2-5|TRBD2
TGTGCCTCTCTTCGGCCGGGACTAATTACCATGACCCAGTACTTC
CASLRPGLITMTQYF
>TRBV20-1|many|TRBJ1-5|.
TGCAGTGCTAGATCGGGACACCGGTCTGGTCGCAATCAGCCCCAGCATTTT
CSARSGHRSGRNQPQHF
>TRBV6-1|many|TRBJ1-2|TRBD1
TGTGCCAGCAGCTTAACAGGGGGCATGGGCTATGGCTACACCTTC
CASSLTGGMGYGYTF
>TRBV29-1|.|TRBJ2-5|TRBD2
TGCAGCGCTGGGGGGGGGGTGGGCCAAGAGACCCAGTACTTC
CSAGGGVGQETQYF
>TRBV9|.|TRBJ2-3|TRBD2
TGTGCCAGCAGCGTAACCCTAGCGGGACGCACAGATACGCAGTATTTT
CASSVTLAGRTDTQYF
>TRBV12-3/TRBV12-4|many|TRBJ2-7|.
TGTGCCAGCACCGGGCGGGACAACTCCTACGAGCAGTACTTC
CASTGRDNSYEQYF
>TRBV9|.|TRBJ1-1|.
TGTGCCAGCAGCGTATCTCAGGTGGCCGGGGAAGCTTTCTTT
CASSVSQVAGEAFF
>TRBV20-1|many|TRBJ2-7|TRBD1
TGCAGTGCGCGGGACAGGAGATACGAGCAGTACTTC
CSARDRRYEQYF
>TRBV20-1|few|TRBJ2-1|TRBD2
TGCAGTGCTAGAGAGACTAGCGGGAGACATCCCAATGAGCAGTTCTTC
CSARETSGRHPNEQFF
>TRBV5-1|many|TRBJ1-1|TRBD1
TGCGCCAGCAGCTTCCTCTCAGGGGGCACTGAAGCTTTCTTT
CASSFLSGGTEAFF
>TRBV20-1|many|TRBJ2-3|.
TGCAGTGCTAGTCTCGGAGCCTCGGATACGCAGTATTTT
CSASLGASDTQYF
>TRBV5-5|many|TRBJ2-7|.
TGTGCCAGCAGCTCCACCATCGCGCGACAGCCATTAGGGGGCTACGAGCAGTACTTC
CASSSTIARQPLGGYEQYF
>TRBV7-9|many|TRBJ2-3|.
TGTGCCAGCATACGTTTAGGGACTAGCACAGATACGCAGTATTTT
CASIRLGTSTDTQYF
>TRBV29-1|.|TRBJ1-1|TRBD1
TGCAGCGTGGACAGGCCCACTGAAGCTTTCTTT
CSVDRPTEAFF
>TRBV27|few|TRBJ2-5|TRBD2
TGTGCCAGCAGTAAGGAGCGGGAGCGCCGGACGGAGACCCAGTACTTC
CASSKERERRTETQYF
>TRBV2|.|TRBJ2-1|TRBD1
TGTGCCAGCACTTTCGAGACAGGGACAGCGTACAATGAGCAGTTCTTC
CASTFETGTAYNEQFF
>TRBV29-1|few|TRBJ2-1|.
TGCAGCGTTGCGGTACGGGGGGAGCAGTTCTTC
CSVAVRGEQFF
>TRBV5-8|.|TRBJ2-7|.
TGTGCCAGCAGCTTGGCCTACGGCACCTACGAGCAGTACTTC
CASSLAYGTYEQYF
>TRBV6-5|many|TRBJ2-3|.
TGTGCCAGCAGTTACTCGGGATCTCAACTCACAGATACGCAGTATTTT
CASSYSGSQLTDTQYF
>TRBV5-1|many|TRBJ2-1|.
TGCGCCAGCAGCGTAGGTTCGGAATACAATGAGCAGTTCTTC
CASSVGSEYNEQFF
>TRBV27|.|TRBJ2-6|.
TGTGCCAGCAGTTTATCGCACTTCTCTGGGGCCAACGTCCTGACTTTC
CASSLSHFSGANVLTF
>TRBV12-3/TRBV12-4|many|TRBJ2-3|TRBD2
TGTGCCAGCAGTGCCTGGGGAGGGCGCGAAGATACGCAGTATTTT
CASSAWGGREDTQYF
>TRBV14|few|TRBJ2-3|TRBD1
TGTGCCAGCAGCCATAGAGGGGGCGGACAGCGGGATACGCAGTATTTT
CASSHRGGGQRDTQYF
>TRBV6-2/TRBV6-3|few|TRBJ2-2|.
TGTGCCAGCAGTTCTAAGAACACCGGGGAGCTGTTTTTT
CASSSKNTGELFF
>TRBV29-1|many|TRBJ2-1|.
TGCAGCGAGAAGAATGAGCAGTTCTTC
CSEKNEQFF
>TRBV28|.|TRBJ2-7|TRBD2
TGTGCCAGCAGCAAATCTAGCGGGAGGGGGGAGCAGTACTTC
CASSKSSGRGEQYF
>TRBV18|many|TRBJ2-7|.
TGTGCCAGCTCACCACGACAGGCATCCTACGAGCAGTACTTC
CASSPRQASYEQYF
>TRBV20-1|few|TRBJ2-7|.
TGCAGTGCTAGAGAGGGGGACTACGAGCAGTACTTC
CSAREGDYEQYF
>TRBV29-1|.|TRBJ2-7|TRBD1
TGCAGCGGGGGGGGGAGGGACAGGGACGAGCAGTACTTC
CSGGGRDRDEQYF
>TRBV4-2|few|TRBJ2-2|.
TGTGCCAGCAGCCAAGAGACAGGTGGTACCGGGGAGCTGTTTTTT
CASSQETGGTGELFF
>TRBV6-2/TRBV6-3|few|TRBJ1-5|TRBD1
TGTGCCAGCAGATTACAGGGGGCGTTAAGTCAGCCCCAGCATTTT
CASRLQGALSQPQHF
>TRBV3-2|.|TRBJ2-7|.
TGTGCCAGCTCCGTCCGGGACGGAGCCTACGAGCAGTACTTC
CASSVRDGAYEQYF
>TRBV19|few|TRBJ1-2|.
TGTGCCAGTAGGGCGACGGACAGAAACTATGGCTACACCTTC
CASRATDRNYGYTF